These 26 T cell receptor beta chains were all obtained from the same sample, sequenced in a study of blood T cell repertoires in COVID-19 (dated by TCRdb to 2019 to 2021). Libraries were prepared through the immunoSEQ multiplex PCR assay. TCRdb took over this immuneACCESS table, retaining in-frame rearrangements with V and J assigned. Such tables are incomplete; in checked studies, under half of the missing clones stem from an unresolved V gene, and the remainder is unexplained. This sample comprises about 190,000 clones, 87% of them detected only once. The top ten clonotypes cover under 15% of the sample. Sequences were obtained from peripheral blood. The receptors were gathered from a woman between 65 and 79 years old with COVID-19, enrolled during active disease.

The CDR3 loop is CASSLRAGTGKETQYF. CDR3 nucleotide sequence: TGTGCCAGCAGTCTTAGGGCCGGGACAGGGAAAGAGACCCAGTACTTC. V is TRBV7-6 and J is TRBJ2-5; 9 bases match TRBD1. V was pared by 6 bases and J by 3 bases, with 11 bases of the junction left unmatched. The CDR3 is made up of 16 amino acids. Germline-derived CDR1 and CDR2 are SGHVS and FNYEAQ.

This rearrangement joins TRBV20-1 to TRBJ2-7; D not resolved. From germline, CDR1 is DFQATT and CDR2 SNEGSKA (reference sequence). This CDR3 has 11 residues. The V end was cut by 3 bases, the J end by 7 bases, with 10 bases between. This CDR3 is CSASREVEQYF. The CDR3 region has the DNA TGCAGTGCTAGTCGCGAAGTTGAGCAGTACTTC.

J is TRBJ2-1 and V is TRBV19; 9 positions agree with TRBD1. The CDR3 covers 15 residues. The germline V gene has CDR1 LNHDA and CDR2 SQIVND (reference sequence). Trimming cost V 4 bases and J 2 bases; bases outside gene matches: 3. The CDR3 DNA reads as TGTGCCAGTAGTAGCCGGACAGGGGCCTACAATGAGCAGTTCTTC. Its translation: CASSSRTGAYNEQFF.

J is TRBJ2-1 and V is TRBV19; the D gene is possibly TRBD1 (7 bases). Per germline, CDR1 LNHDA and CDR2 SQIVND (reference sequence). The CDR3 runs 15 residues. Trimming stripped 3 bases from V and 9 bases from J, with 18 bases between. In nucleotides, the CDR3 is TGTGCCAGTAGTATTACTAGCTCCAGGGGGAGTGAGCAGTTCTTC. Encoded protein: CASSITSSRGSEQFF.

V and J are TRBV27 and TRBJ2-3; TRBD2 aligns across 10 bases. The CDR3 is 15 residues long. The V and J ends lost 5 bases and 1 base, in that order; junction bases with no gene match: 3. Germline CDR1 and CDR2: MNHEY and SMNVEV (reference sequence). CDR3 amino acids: CASSRLAGRTDTQYF. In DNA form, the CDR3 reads TGTGCCAGCAGTCGACTAGCGGGCCGCACAGATACGCAGTATTTT.

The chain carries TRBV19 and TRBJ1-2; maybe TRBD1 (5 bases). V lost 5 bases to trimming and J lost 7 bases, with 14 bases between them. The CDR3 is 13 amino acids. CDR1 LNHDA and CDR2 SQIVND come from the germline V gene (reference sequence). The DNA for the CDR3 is TGTGCCAGTAGTTATGCCAGGGCGGCTGGCTACACCTTC. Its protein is CASSYARAAGYTF. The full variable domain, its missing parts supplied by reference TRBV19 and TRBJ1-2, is DGGITQSPKYLFRKEGQNVTLSCEQNLNHDAMYWYRQDPGQGLRLIYYSQIVNDFQKGDIAEGYSVSREKKESFPLTVTSAQKNPTAFYLCASSYARAAGYTFGSGTRLTVV.

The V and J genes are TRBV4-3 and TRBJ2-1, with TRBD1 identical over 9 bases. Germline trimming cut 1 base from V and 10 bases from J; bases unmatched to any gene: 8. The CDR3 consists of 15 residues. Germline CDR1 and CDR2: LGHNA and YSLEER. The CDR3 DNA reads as TGCGCCAGCAGCCAAGGGACAGGGGCTTTCGGGGAGCAGTTCTTC. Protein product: CASSQGTGAFGEQFF.

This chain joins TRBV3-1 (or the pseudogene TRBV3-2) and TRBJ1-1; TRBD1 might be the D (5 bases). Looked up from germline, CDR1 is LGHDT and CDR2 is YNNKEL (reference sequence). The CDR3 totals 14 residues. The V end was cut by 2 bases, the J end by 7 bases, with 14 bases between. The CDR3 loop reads CASSQRAGLREAFF. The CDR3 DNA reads TGTGCCAGCAGCCAAAGGGCAGGGCTCCGTGAAGCTTTCTTT.

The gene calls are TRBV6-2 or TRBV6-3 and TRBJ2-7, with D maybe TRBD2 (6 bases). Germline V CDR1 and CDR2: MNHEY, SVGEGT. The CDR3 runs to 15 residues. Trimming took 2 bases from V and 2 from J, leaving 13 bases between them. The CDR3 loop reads CASSYGASDPYEQYF. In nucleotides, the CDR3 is TGTGCCAGCAGTTACGGCGCTAGCGACCCCTACGAGCAGTACTTC.

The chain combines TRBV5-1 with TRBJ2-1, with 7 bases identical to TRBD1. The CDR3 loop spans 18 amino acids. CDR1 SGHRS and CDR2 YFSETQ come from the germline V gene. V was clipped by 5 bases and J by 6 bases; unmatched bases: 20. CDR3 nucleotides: TGCGCCAGCAGTCGGACAGGAGCCGGGACGAGGGGGTTCAATGAGCAGTTCTTC. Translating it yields CASSRTGAGTRGFNEQFF. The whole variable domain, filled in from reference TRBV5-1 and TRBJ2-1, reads KAGVTQTPRYLIKTRGQQVTLSCSPISGHRSVSWYQQTPGQGLQFLFEYFSETQRNKGNFPGRFSGRQFSNSRSEMNVSTLELGDSALYLCASSRTGAGTRGFNEQFFGPGTRLTVL.

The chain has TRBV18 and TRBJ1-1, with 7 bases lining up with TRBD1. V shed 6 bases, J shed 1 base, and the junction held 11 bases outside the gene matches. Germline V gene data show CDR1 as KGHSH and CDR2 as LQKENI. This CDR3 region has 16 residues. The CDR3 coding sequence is TGTGCCAGCTCCCCCATAAGCAGGACAGGGAACACTGAAGCTTTCTTT. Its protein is CASSPISRTGNTEAFF.

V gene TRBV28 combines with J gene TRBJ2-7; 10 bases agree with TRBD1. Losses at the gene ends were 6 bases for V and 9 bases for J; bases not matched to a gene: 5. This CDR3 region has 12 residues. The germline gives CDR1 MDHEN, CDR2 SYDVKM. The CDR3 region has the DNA TGTGCCAGCAGACGACAGGGGGCGGGGCAGTACTTC. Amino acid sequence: CASRRQGAGQYF.

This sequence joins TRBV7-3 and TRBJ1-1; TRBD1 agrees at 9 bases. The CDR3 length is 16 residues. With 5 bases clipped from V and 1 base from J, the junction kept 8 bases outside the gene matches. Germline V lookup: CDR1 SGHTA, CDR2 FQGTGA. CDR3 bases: TGTGCCAGCAGCCTACAACCGGGACAGGGGAACACTGAAGCTTTCTTT. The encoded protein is CASSLQPGQGNTEAFF.

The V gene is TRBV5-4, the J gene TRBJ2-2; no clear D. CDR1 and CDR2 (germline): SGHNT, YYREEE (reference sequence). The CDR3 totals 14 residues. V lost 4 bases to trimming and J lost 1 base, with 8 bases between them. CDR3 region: CASSEIGNTGELFF. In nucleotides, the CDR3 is TGTGCCAGCAGCGAAATCGGGAACACCGGGGAGCTGTTTTTT.

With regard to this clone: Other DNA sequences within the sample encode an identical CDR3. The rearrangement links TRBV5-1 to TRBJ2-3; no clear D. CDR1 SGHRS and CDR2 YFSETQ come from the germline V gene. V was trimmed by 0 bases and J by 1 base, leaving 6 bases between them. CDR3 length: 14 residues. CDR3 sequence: CASSLGTGTDTQYF. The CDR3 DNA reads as TGCGCCAGCAGCTTGGGTACAGGCACAGATACGCAGTATTTT.

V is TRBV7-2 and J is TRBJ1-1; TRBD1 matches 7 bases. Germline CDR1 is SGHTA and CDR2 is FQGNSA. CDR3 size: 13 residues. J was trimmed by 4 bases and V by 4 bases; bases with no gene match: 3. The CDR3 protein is CASSSSGGTEAFF. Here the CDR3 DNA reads TGTGCCAGCAGCTCATCAGGGGGCACTGAAGCTTTCTTT.

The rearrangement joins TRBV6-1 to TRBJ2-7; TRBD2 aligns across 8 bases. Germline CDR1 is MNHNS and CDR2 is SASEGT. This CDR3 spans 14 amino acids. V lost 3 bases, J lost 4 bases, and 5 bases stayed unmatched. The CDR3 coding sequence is TGTGCCAGCAGTGAGGTAGCGGGAAGGTACGAGCAGTACTTC. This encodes CASSEVAGRYEQYF.

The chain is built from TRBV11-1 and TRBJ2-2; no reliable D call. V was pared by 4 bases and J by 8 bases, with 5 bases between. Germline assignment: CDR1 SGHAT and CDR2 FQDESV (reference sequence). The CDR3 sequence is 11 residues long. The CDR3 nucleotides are TGTGCCAGCAGCTCTCCTGGGGAGCTGTTTTTT. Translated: CASSSPGELFF.

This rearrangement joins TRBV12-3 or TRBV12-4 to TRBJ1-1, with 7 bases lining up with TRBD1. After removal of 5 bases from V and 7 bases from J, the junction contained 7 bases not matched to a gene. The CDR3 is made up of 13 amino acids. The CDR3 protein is CASSQSRDSEAFF. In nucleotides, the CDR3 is TGTGCCAGCAGTCAATCCCGGGACAGTGAAGCTTTCTTT.

The CDR3 is CASSRTGVYQPQHF. CDR3 nucleotide sequence: TGTGCCAGCAGTCGGACAGGGGTCTACCAGCCCCAGCATTTT. V gene TRBV6-2 or TRBV6-3 combines with J gene TRBJ1-5, with 9 bases fitting TRBD1. The CDR3 has 14 residues. J lost 7 bases, V lost 5 bases, and 6 bases had no gene match. Per germline, CDR1 MNHEY and CDR2 SVGEGT.

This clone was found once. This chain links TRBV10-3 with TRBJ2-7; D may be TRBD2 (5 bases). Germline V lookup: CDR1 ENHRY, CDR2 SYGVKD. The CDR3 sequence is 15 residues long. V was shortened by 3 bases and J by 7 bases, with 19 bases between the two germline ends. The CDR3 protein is CAISDGTTRVREQYF. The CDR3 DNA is TGTGCCATCAGTGACGGTACTACGAGGGTAAGAGAGCAGTACTTC.

The CDR3: CASSLGAISYEQYF. The CDR3 DNA reads as TGTGCCAGCAGCTTAGGGGCCATCTCCTACGAGCAGTACTTC. The rearrangement links TRBV7-2 to TRBJ2-7; unclear D gene. Germline V gene sequence: CDR1 SGHTA, CDR2 FQGNSA. The CDR3 extends over 14 amino acids. V dropped 1 base and J dropped 0 bases, with 7 bases sitting between them. Together with reference TRBV7-2 and TRBJ2-7, the CDR3 gives the full variable domain: GAGVSQSPSNKVTEKGKDVELRCDPISGHTALYWYRQSLGQGLEFLIYFQGNSAPDKSGLPSDRFSAERTGGSVSTLTIQRTQQEDSAVYLCASSLGAISYEQYFGPGTRLTVT.

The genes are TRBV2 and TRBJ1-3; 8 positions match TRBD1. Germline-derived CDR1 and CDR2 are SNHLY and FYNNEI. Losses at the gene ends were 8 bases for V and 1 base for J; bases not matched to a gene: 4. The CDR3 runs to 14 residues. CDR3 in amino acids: CASSWTGSGNTIYF. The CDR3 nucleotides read TGTGCCAGCTCTTGGACAGGGTCTGGAAACACCATATATTTT.

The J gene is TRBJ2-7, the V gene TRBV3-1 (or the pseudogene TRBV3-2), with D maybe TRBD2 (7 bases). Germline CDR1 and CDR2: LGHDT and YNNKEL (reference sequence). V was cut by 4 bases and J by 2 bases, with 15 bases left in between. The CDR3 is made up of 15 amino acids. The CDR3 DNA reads TGTGCCAGCAGCCCCACAAGGGGGGGCCCCTACGAGCAGTACTTC. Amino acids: CASSPTRGGPYEQYF.

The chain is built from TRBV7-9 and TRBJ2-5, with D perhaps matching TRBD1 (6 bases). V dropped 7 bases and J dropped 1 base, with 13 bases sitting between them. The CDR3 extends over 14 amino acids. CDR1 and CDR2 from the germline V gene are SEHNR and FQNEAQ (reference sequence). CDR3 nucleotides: TGTGCCAGCACACACGGACAGAGCCAAGAGACCCAGTACTTC. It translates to CASTHGQSQETQYF.

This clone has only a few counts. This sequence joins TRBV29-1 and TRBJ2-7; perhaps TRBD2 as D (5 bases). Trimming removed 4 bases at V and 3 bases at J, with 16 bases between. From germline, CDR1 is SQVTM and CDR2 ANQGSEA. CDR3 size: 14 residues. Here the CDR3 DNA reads TGCAGCGTTGCGAAAAGGACGGGGAGCTACGAGCAGTACTTC. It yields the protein CSVAKRTGSYEQYF.